This T cell receptor (beta chain) was captured in a study of Ad26.COV2.S vaccination and SARS-CoV-2 variants. The wider study: Participants got Ad26.COV2.S intramuscularly, once or twice 56 days apart.

Points from the study as a whole: Breadth and depth estimates from TCRs may understate total T cell responses. Vaccinees showed greater spike-specific TCR breadth than placebo recipients.

V shed 6 bases and J 6 bases; nucleotides not matched to a gene: 7. The V gene's germline CDR1 is SSHAT and CDR2 FNYEAQ (reference sequence). The length of the CDR3 is 14 residues. Some clones are missing from TCRdb's copy, which holds only in-frame ones; the method was immunoSEQ multiplex PCR. The table lists some 400,000 clones, approximately 91% of them singletons. With regard to this clone: Antigen: not known.

The treatment is: approximately 18 received Ad26.COV2.S at low or high dose, single or two shots; roughly 5 received placebo; per-sample allocation not given. All samples were drawn on day 63, counting from the first vaccine or placebo injection. In Boston, the donor was an adult between 18-55 years of age. Source: peripheral blood, taken in a trial of Ad26.COV2.S vaccine versus placebo. The TCR sequence derives from a person aged 18-65 years who received the Ad26.COV2.S COVID-19 vaccine or a placebo. The V and J genes are TRBV7-7 and TRBJ2-2; 7 bases fit TRBD1. The DNA for the CDR3 is TGTGCCAGCAGTTTGACAGGGCTTCCCGGGGAGCTGTTTTTT. This gives the protein CASSLTGLPGELFF.